This T cell receptor (beta chain) is drawn from a study of T cells in Graves' hyperthyroidism and ophthalmopathy. Findings and limits, study-wide: Most clonotypes expanded in thyroid above 0.001 were likewise present in blood. Onset of ophthalmopathy came a median around 6.5 months after the model predicted it.

Reasons for excluding patients were uncontrolled infection, other autoimmune disease, pregnancy or lactation. Source material for PBMCs was 10 ml fresh peripheral blood. Germline values: CDR1 SGHDN, CDR2 FVKESK. The germline V and J ends were trimmed by 0 bases and 4 bases, with 15 bases remaining between them. This CDR3 contains 16 residues. Details on this clonotype: Its specificity is not known.

Amplified TCR beta CDR3 regions came from RNA transcripts. The primer set for the first-round RT-PCR of the TCR CDR3 was HTBI. TCRdb independently ran MiXCR on the multiplex PCR reads; one entry per CDR3 protein. The sample has fewer than 350,000 distinct CDR3 sequences, roughly 18% seen once. Sequenced input: blood. The sequence came from a man in his fifties with Graves' ophthalmopathy. J is TRBJ2-5 and V is TRBV14; D is possibly TRBD1 (6 bases). CDR3 sequence (DNA): TGTGCCAGCAGCCAAGAAAGTGGGGGCTACCGAGAGACCCAGTACTTC. Its protein product is CASSQESGGYRETQYF.